These 13 T cell receptor beta chains originate from one sample sequenced in a study of T cell repertoires in cytomegalovirus infection. TCRdb passed the reads through MiXCR, listing each CDR3 protein once. The table lists 200,000 to 300,000 distinct CDR3 sequences, roughly an eighth of them singletons. The sequenced material came from PBMCs. The receptor set was obtained from a human donor in good health (CMV status not recorded). Some clones in this sample may be carry-over from other donors' samples.

Many counts were recorded for this clonotype. The J gene is TRBJ2-3, the V gene TRBV7-3; no firm D call. Per germline, CDR1 SGHTA and CDR2 FQGTGA. The CDR3 covers 14 residues. V lost 1 base and J 2 bases, leaving 7 bases between the germline ends. The CDR3: CASSLRPATDTQYF. The DNA of the CDR3 is TGTGCCAGCAGCTTAAGGCCAGCCACAGATACGCAGTATTTT.

This clonotype was detected ten times or more. The chain combines TRBV28 with TRBJ2-3, with 7 bases identical to TRBD2. The germline V gene has CDR1 MDHEN and CDR2 SYDVKM. This CDR3 contains 15 residues. Trimming took 3 bases from V and 2 from J; bases not matched to a gene: 5. Here the CDR3 DNA reads TGTGCCAGCAGTTTGGAGCGGGGCCCCACAGATACGCAGTATTTT. The encoded protein is CASSLERGPTDTQYF. The variable domain in full, with the rest retrieved from reference TRBV28 and TRBJ2-3, is DVKVTQSSRYLVKRTGEKVFLECVQDMDHENMFWYRQDPGLGLRLIYFSYDVKMKEKGDIPEGYSVSREKKERFSLILESASTNQTSMYLCASSLERGPTDTQYFGPGTRLTVL.

This clonotype was recorded many times. The CDR3 bases are TGTGCCAGTAGTATAGAGGACGGAAAAAAACTGTTTTTT. It is translated as CASSIEDGKKLFF. The chain uses TRBV19 and TRBJ1-4; D gene ambiguous. The CDR3 sequence is 13 residues long. Germline V lookup: CDR1 LNHDA, CDR2 SQIVND (reference sequence). The V end lost 0 bases, the J end lost 9 bases, and 8 bases lay between the germline ends. The variable domain in full, completed from reference TRBV19 and TRBJ1-4, reads DGGITQSPKYLFRKEGQNVTLSCEQNLNHDAMYWYRQDPGQGLRLIYYSQIVNDFQKGDIAEGYSVSREKKESFPLTVTSAQKNPTAFYLCASSIEDGKKLFFGSGTQLSVL.

This clonotype has ten or more counts. This chain links TRBV28 with TRBJ2-1; unclear D gene. CDR1 is MDHEN and CDR2 is SYDVKM in the germline V gene. There are 15 residues in the CDR3. Trimming removed 3 bases at V and 4 bases at J, with 13 bases between. CDR3: CASSFIRVGYNEQFF. The CDR3, as DNA: TGTGCCAGCAGTTTTATTAGGGTAGGGTACAATGAGCAGTTCTTC.

The rearrangement uses TRBV29-1 and TRBJ2-2, with TRBD2 as a possible D gene (6 bases). Germline V gene lookup returns CDR1 SQVTM and CDR2 ANQGSEA. V lost 3 bases and J lost 4, with 12 bases in between. CDR3 length equals 14 residues. DNA of the CDR3: TGCAGCGTTGACTCGGGGGAATTCACCGGGGAGCTGTTTTTT. It encodes CSVDSGEFTGELFF.

In its sample, this clonotype was seen a few times. The chain carries TRBV10-3 and TRBJ2-5; 13 bases map to TRBD2. Unmatched junction bases numbered 1, after V lost 6 bases and J lost 3 bases. Germline-derived CDR1 and CDR2 are ENHRY and SYGVKD. The CDR3 has 14 amino acids. CDR3 bases: TGTGCCATCAGAGGGACTAGCGGGGAAGAGACCCAGTACTTC. Translated, it gives CAIRGTSGEETQYF.

This clonotype came up a few times. The chain joins TRBV6-5 to TRBJ2-1; TRBD2 matches 9 bases. Per the germline V gene, CDR1 is MNHEY and CDR2 is SVGAGI. CDR3 length equals 17 residues. The ends lost 2 bases at V and 2 bases at J; junction bases unmatched: 7. CDR3 sequence reads: CASSYGRTSETYNEQFF. The CDR3 DNA follows: TGTGCCAGCAGTTACGGAAGGACTAGCGAGACCTACAATGAGCAGTTCTTC.

The chain combines TRBV6-5 with TRBJ2-7; 7 bases match TRBD1. The CDR3 extends over 15 amino acids. With V trimmed by 6 bases and J by 1 base, 9 bases remained unmatched. Germline-derived CDR1 and CDR2 are MNHEY and SVGAGI. The CDR3 bases are TGTGCCAGCAGCGCTCCGGACAGGCGATCCTACGAGCAGTACTTC. Translating it yields CASSAPDRRSYEQYF.

This chain connects TRBV29-1 to TRBJ2-2, with D perhaps being TRBD1 or TRBD2 (5 bases each). Trimming cost V 4 bases and J 1 base, with 10 bases left between them. CDR1 and CDR2 from the germline V gene are SQVTM and ANQGSEA. This CDR3 comprises 14 residues. The CDR3 is CSVAGTKNTGELFF. The CDR3 region has the DNA TGCAGCGTTGCCGGGACGAAGAACACCGGGGAGCTGTTTTTT.

For the CDR3, the DNA is TGCAGTGCCCCCCTAGTGCGTCCTGGATACGAGCAGTACTTC. Its protein product is CSAPLVRPGYEQYF. The V and J genes are TRBV20-1 and TRBJ2-7; D uncertain. V was shortened by 6 bases and J by 4 bases, with 19 bases between the two germline ends. CDR3 length equals 14 residues. Germline V gene data show CDR1 as DFQATT and CDR2 as SNEGSKA (reference sequence).

V is TRBV7-8 and J is TRBJ2-5; D is possibly TRBD1 (6 bases). CDR1 is SGHVS and CDR2 is FQNEAQ in the germline V gene. This CDR3 has 14 residues. Trimming took off 3 bases at V and 4 bases at J, with 12 bases between the two ends. The CDR3 DNA sequence: TGTGCCAGCAGCTTTGACAGGTTAAGAGAGACCCAGTACTTC. Translating gives CASSFDRLRETQYF.

This clonotype was counted a few times. The gene calls are TRBV5-4 and TRBJ2-4; D possibly corresponds to TRBD2 (5 bases). Per the germline V gene, CDR1 is SGHNT and CDR2 is YYREEE (reference sequence). V dropped 0 bases and J dropped 1 base, with 8 bases sitting between them. The CDR3 extends over 15 amino acids. The CDR3 spells CASSLAGEAKNIQYF. The CDR3 coding sequence is TGTGCCAGCAGCTTGGCTGGGGAGGCCAAAAACATTCAGTACTTC.

The sample holds many counts of this clonotype. The rearrangement uses TRBV7-9 and TRBJ2-1; D not resolved. The CDR3 extends over 15 amino acids. Trimming shortened V by 5 bases and J by 10 bases, and 21 bases separated the two germline ends. Germline V gives CDR1 SEHNR, CDR2 FQNEAQ (reference sequence). The CDR3 sequence: CASSPRFVAHSEQFF. CDR3 sequence (DNA): TGTGCCAGCAGCCCGCGGTTTGTAGCACACTCGGAGCAGTTCTTC.